This TCR beta chain was sequenced during a study of shared clonotypes between healthy human individuals. For this clone: The target antigen is unknown.

TCRdb's copy holds only in-frame clones and misses some; the assay was immunoSEQ multiplex PCR. The sample has over a million clones, around 78% seen once. Findings and limits, study-wide: Since donors were few, the genetic and exposure-history diversity represented was limited. Depth was large, yet rarefaction showed that sorted-subset sequencing was incomplete.

The sample consisted of memory CD4+ T cells from PBMCs. The subset: CD45RA-negative fraction. The receptor comes from a man between 18 and 29 years old in good health. Some clones in this sample may be carry-over from other donors' samples.

CDR3 loop: CASSLVGPDTQYF. Written as DNA, the CDR3 is TGTGCCAGCAGCTTAGTTGGCCCAGATACGCAGTATTTT. The chain couples TRBV7-2 to TRBJ2-3; D uncertain. CDR1 is SGHTA, CDR2 FQGNSA, per germline. This CDR3 contains 13 residues. The germline V and J ends were trimmed by 1 base and 4 bases, with 6 bases remaining between them.